The entry below gives a single TCR beta chain sequence along with its context. Per the study methods: Using reference gene primer amplification, nucleated cell counts were estimated. Sequencing was performed with immunoSEQ multiplex PCR; in TCRdb, only in-frame clones are kept and a portion is missing. V, J and clone size were drawn from that table, and D and trimming were deduced from the DNA. The sample holds roughly 39,000 clones, approximately 92% seen once. The sample comes from a study of blood T cell repertoires in COVID-19. Study details: Acute and convalescent COVID-19 samples came from the United States, Italy and Spain. PBMCs, B-cell-depleted T cells, or T cells provided the cDNA or gDNA that made up the material.

The sequenced material came from peripheral blood. The sequence came from a man younger than 40 with active or convalescent COVID-19.

This CDR3 reads CSASPYSGGADTQYF. For the CDR3, the DNA is TGCAGTGCTAGTCCGTATAGCGGGGGGGCAGATACGCAGTATTTT. The chain has TRBV20-1 and TRBJ2-3, with 11 nucleotides matching TRBD2. Germline values: CDR1 DFQATT, CDR2 SNEGSKA (reference sequence). The CDR3 is 15 amino acids. Unmatched junction bases numbered 6, after V lost 3 bases and J lost 4 bases.